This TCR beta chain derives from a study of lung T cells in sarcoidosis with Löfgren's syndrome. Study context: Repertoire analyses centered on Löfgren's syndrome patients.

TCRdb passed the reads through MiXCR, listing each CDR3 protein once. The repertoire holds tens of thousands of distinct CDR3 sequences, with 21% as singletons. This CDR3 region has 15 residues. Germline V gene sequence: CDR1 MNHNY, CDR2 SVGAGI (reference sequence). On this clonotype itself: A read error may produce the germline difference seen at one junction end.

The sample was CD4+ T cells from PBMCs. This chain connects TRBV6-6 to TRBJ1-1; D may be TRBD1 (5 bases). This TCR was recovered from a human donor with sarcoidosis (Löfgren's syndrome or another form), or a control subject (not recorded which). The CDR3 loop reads CASSYRAGWAPEAIF. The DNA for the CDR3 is TGTGCCAGCAGTTACCGGGCAGGGTGGGCCCCTGAAGCTATCTTT.